This entry lists 30 T cell receptor beta chains sequenced from one sample in a study of T cell responses to AZD1222 COVID-19 vaccine. TCRdb's copy holds only in-frame clones and misses some; the assay was immunoSEQ multiplex PCR. The data hold about 100,000 clones, with 70% to 90% observed a single time. The specimen comprised peripheral blood, sampled 28 days after the second AZD1222 dose. The origin of the receptors is an adult who received the AZD1222 COVID-19 vaccine.

V gene TRBV28 combines with J gene TRBJ1-5, with D maybe TRBD1 (6 bases). V lost 6 bases, J lost 7 bases, and 19 bases lay in between. CDR1 is MDHEN and CDR2 is SYDVKM in the germline V gene. This CDR3 comprises 15 residues. CDR3 in amino acids: CASSRLAGANQPQHF. The CDR3, as DNA: TGTGCCAGCAGCCGCCTAGCGGGGGCAAACCAGCCCCAGCATTTT.

The chain recombines TRBV3-1 (or the pseudogene TRBV3-2) with TRBJ1-3; D is unresolved. Per the germline V gene, CDR1 is LGHDT and CDR2 is YNNKEL (reference sequence). V dropped 5 bases and J dropped 2 bases, with 7 bases sitting between them. The CDR3 is 13 residues long. Here the CDR3 reads CASSSSTGNTIYF. The CDR3 nucleotides are TGTGCCAGCAGCTCTAGTACTGGAAACACCATATATTTT.

The chain carries TRBV20-1 and TRBJ2-1; D is ambiguous. Germline-derived CDR1 and CDR2 are DFQATT and SNEGSKA (reference sequence). The CDR3 spans 8 residues. V was cut by 4 bases and J by 14 bases, with 6 bases left in between. CDR3 amino acids: CSAIKEFF. CDR3 bases: TGCAGTGCTATAAAAGAGTTCTTC.

The chain has TRBV6-4 and TRBJ1-5, with D tentatively TRBD1 (6 bases). The CDR3 is 15 residues long. Germline CDR1 reads MRHNA; CDR2 reads SNTAGT. The V and J ends lost 5 bases and 0 bases respectively, with 11 bases between them. The CDR3 reads CASSPQGGSNQPQHF. CDR3 bases: TGTGCCAGCAGTCCACAGGGAGGTAGCAATCAGCCCCAGCATTTT.

In its sample, this clone was seen once. The chain is built from TRBV27 and TRBJ2-7, with 11 bases lining up with TRBD2. V gave up 3 bases and J gave up 3 bases; unmatched junction bases: 7. Germline V CDR1 and CDR2: MNHEY, SMNVEV (reference sequence). This CDR3 is built from 16 residues. The CDR3 DNA reads as TGTGCCAGCAGTTTCCGTAGTAGCGGGAGGGGCTACGAGCAGTACTTC. This translates into CASSFRSSGRGYEQYF.

V usage is TRBV7-8 and J usage is TRBJ1-6; D ambiguous. Germline V gives CDR1 SGHVS, CDR2 FQNEAQ. The CDR3 is 12 residues long. The V and J ends lost 5 bases and 5 bases respectively, with 4 bases between them. The CDR3, as DNA: TGTGCCAGCAGCCCTCATAATTCACCCCTCCACTTT. It codes for CASSPHNSPLHF.

The rearrangement links TRBV20-1 to TRBJ2-5; weak D call: TRBD1 (6 bases). V lost 3 bases to trimming and J lost 3 bases, with 8 bases between them. Germline lookup yields CDR1 DFQATT and CDR2 SNEGSKA (reference sequence). The CDR3 is made up of 12 amino acids. The CDR3: CSASYREETQYF. The CDR3 DNA reads TGCAGTGCTAGTTACAGGGAAGAGACCCAGTACTTC.

The chain joins TRBV27 to TRBJ2-3; 8 bases fit TRBD1. This CDR3 has 20 residues. Germline lookup yields CDR1 MNHEY and CDR2 SMNVEV (reference sequence). J gave up 0 bases and V 8 bases, and 22 bases lay outside the gene matches. CDR3 DNA: TGTGCCAGCGGTCCGTTAGGACAGGGAGGTCGAGGATCTAGCACAGATACGCAGTATTTT. Its translation: CASGPLGQGGRGSSTDTQYF.

The sample holds one count of this clone. The chain links TRBV5-1 to TRBJ2-1; 8 bases fit TRBD2. The CDR3 covers 17 residues. The V and J ends lost 7 bases and 6 bases, in that order; junction bases with no gene match: 18. Germline CDR1 reads SGHRS; CDR2 reads YFSETQ. CDR3 protein: CASCLGTSSNLVNEQFF. The CDR3, as DNA: TGCGCCAGCTGCCTCGGGACTAGTAGTAACCTGGTCAATGAGCAGTTCTTC.

CDR3 DNA: TGTGCCAGCAGCCAAGTTAATTTGAACACTGAAGCTTTCTTT. Translating it yields CASSQVNLNTEAFF. This rearrangement joins TRBV3-1 (or the pseudogene TRBV3-2) to TRBJ1-1; D not resolved. The CDR3 spans 14 residues. The V end was cut by 1 base, the J end by 0 bases, with 6 bases between. Per the germline V gene, CDR1 is LGHDT and CDR2 is YNNKEL (reference sequence).

The V call is TRBV30, the J call TRBJ1-3; 7 nucleotides match TRBD1. V dropped 0 bases and J dropped 2; count of bases not matched to a gene: 4. The length of the CDR3 is 15 residues. From germline, CDR1 is GTSNPN and CDR2 SVGIG (reference sequence). The chain's CDR3 is CAWSVTGLTGNTIYF. The CDR3 nucleotides read TGTGCCTGGAGTGTGACAGGGCTAACTGGAAACACCATATATTTT.

The chain is built from TRBV4-2 and TRBJ2-4, with TRBD2 matching over 10 bases. Germline CDR1 reads LGHNA; CDR2 reads YNFKEQ. V shed 1 base and J 6 bases; nucleotides not matched to a gene: 18. This CDR3 is built from 20 residues. DNA of the CDR3: TGTGCCAGCAGCCAAGGGTTCAATCAGGGACTAGCGATAAGGGGAAACATTCAGTACTTC. It encodes CASSQGFNQGLAIRGNIQYF.

This clone was observed many times. The rearrangement joins TRBV6-1 to TRBJ2-7, with 7 bases fitting TRBD1. V dropped 1 base and J dropped 4; count of bases not matched to a gene: 16. CDR1 MNHNS and CDR2 SASEGT come from the germline V gene. The CDR3 sequence is 18 residues long. CDR3 nucleotides: TGTGCCAGCAGTGAAGTTCTTCATCGACAGGGTGTTGGGTACGAGCAGTACTTC. It is translated as CASSEVLHRQGVGYEQYF.

The chain has TRBV6-1 and TRBJ2-7, with 9 bases aligning to TRBD2. The ends lost 3 bases at V and 7 bases at J; junction bases unmatched: 13. CDR1 is MNHNS and CDR2 is SASEGT in the germline V gene. The CDR3 length is 16 residues. As DNA, the CDR3 is TGTGCCAGCAGTGATTTGAATGCGGGAGGGCCTTTTGAGCAGTACTTC. Its protein is CASSDLNAGGPFEQYF.

Only one count was recorded for this clone. The V call is TRBV29-1, the J call TRBJ1-2, with D uncertain. The CDR3 length is 13 residues. Germline CDR1 SQVTM, CDR2 ANQGSEA. Deletions cut 4 bases from V and 0 bases from J, with 9 bases between. Here the CDR3 DNA reads TGCAGCGTTGCGTCAGCTACTAACTATGGCTACACCTTC. Its protein is CSVASATNYGYTF.

V is TRBV6-2 or TRBV6-3 and J is TRBJ2-7; no firm D call. Trimming took 3 bases from V and 2 from J, leaving 5 bases between them. The CDR3 length is 12 residues. CDR1 is MNHEY and CDR2 is SVGEGT in the germline V gene. CDR3 nucleotide sequence: TGTGCCAGCAGTTATCCCCCCTACGAGCAGTACTTC. It encodes CASSYPPYEQYF.

The chain couples TRBV5-1 to TRBJ2-7; possibly TRBD2 for D (6 bases). The CDR3 runs to 15 residues. CDR1 is SGHRS and CDR2 is YFSETQ in the germline V gene. Trimming removed 0 bases at V and 3 bases at J, with 13 bases between. The CDR3 DNA reads as TGCGCCAGCAGCTTGGGGCCGGGAGATAACTACGAGCAGTACTTC. This encodes CASSLGPGDNYEQYF.

This chain links TRBV7-9 with TRBJ2-4; D ambiguous. Trimming removed 5 bases at V and 8 bases at J, with 10 bases between. There are 12 residues in the CDR3. Looked up from germline, CDR1 is SEHNR and CDR2 is FQNEAQ (reference sequence). In DNA, the CDR3 is TGTGCCAGCAGCCCAGAGCTTGACATTCAGTACTTC. Its protein is CASSPELDIQYF.

Only a few counts were recorded for this clone. The genes are TRBV4-2 and TRBJ1-1; 8 bases match TRBD1. The CDR3 spans 18 residues. With V trimmed by 0 bases and J by 1 base, 10 bases remained unmatched. Germline CDR1 is LGHNA and CDR2 is YNFKEQ. The CDR3 region has the DNA TGTGCCAGCAGCCAAGATCCTTATGGGACAGGCAGGAACACTGAAGCTTTCTTT. It encodes CASSQDPYGTGRNTEAFF.

The J gene is TRBJ2-7, the V gene TRBV5-6; D gene uncertain. Germline CDR1 reads SGHDT; CDR2 reads YYEEEE. This CDR3 spans 13 amino acids. Trimming took 0 bases from V and 7 from J, leaving 11 bases between them. Here the CDR3 reads CASSLDMVREQYF. CDR3 in DNA: TGTGCCAGCAGCTTGGATATGGTTCGAGAGCAGTACTTC.

V is TRBV5-1 and J is TRBJ1-6; D uncertain. V was cut by 0 bases and J by 2 bases, with 6 bases left in between. The CDR3 has 15 amino acids. Looked up from germline, CDR1 is SGHRS and CDR2 is YFSETQ. Here the CDR3 DNA reads TGCGCCAGCAGCTTGGATGGGACCTATAATTCACCCCTCCACTTT. This translates into CASSLDGTYNSPLHF. Supplemented by reference TRBV5-1 and TRBJ1-6, the full variable domain reads KAGVTQTPRYLIKTRGQQVTLSCSPISGHRSVSWYQQTPGQGLQFLFEYFSETQRNKGNFPGRFSGRQFSNSRSEMNVSTLELGDSALYLCASSLDGTYNSPLHFGNGTRLTVT.

The J gene is TRBJ2-5, the V gene TRBV29-1; a possible D gene is TRBD1 (5 bases). Germline CDR1 is SQVTM and CDR2 is ANQGSEA. V was trimmed by 7 bases and J by 0 bases, leaving 9 bases between them. CDR3 length equals 12 residues. CDR3 protein: CSGRQYQETQYF. The CDR3 region has the DNA TGCAGCGGGAGACAGTACCAAGAGACCCAGTACTTC. The complete variable domain, with remaining parts taken from reference TRBV29-1 and TRBJ2-5, reads SAVISQKPSRDICQRGTSLTIQCQVDSQVTMMFWYRQQPGQSLTLIATANQGSEATYESGFVIDKFPISRPNLTFSTLTVSNMSPEDSSIYLCSGRQYQETQYFGPGTRLLVL.

The rearrangement uses TRBV7-6 and TRBJ2-2; perhaps TRBD2 as D (5 bases). Germline CDR1 SGHVS, CDR2 FNYEAQ. CDR3 size: 16 residues. V was clipped by 0 bases and J by 3 bases, with 11 bases between them. The CDR3 region has the DNA TGTGCCAGCAGCTTAGCTGAGGGAGATTACACCGGGGAGCTGTTTTTT. This sequence encodes CASSLAEGDYTGELFF.

The chain joins TRBV6-5 to TRBJ2-1; possibly TRBD1 or TRBD2 for D (5 bases each). V dropped 6 bases and J dropped 1 base, with 13 bases sitting between them. Germline V CDR1 and CDR2: MNHEY, SVGAGI. The CDR3 is made up of 15 amino acids. In DNA, the CDR3 is TGTGCCAGCAGGAGCATGAGGGGTTCCTACAATGAGCAGTTCTTC. It codes for CASRSMRGSYNEQFF.

The chain has TRBV28 and TRBJ1-1; tentatively, D is TRBD1 (6 bases). Trimming removed 1 base from V and 4 bases from J, with 22 bases in between. The CDR3 is made up of 18 amino acids. Per germline, CDR1 MDHEN and CDR2 SYDVKM. The CDR3 loop is CASSLFSGGGGRGTEAFF. In nucleotides, the CDR3 is TGTGCCAGCAGTTTATTTTCGGGGGGCGGCGGAAGGGGCACTGAAGCTTTCTTT.

J is TRBJ2-7 and V is TRBV3-1 (or the pseudogene TRBV3-2); D unclear. The V and J ends lost 3 bases and 3 bases respectively, with 12 bases between them. Germline V gene lookup returns CDR1 LGHDT and CDR2 YNNKEL (reference sequence). The CDR3 loop spans 14 amino acids. CDR3 region: CASSQAGLVYEQYF. In DNA form, the CDR3 reads TGTGCCAGCAGCCAGGCAGGCCTAGTCTACGAGCAGTACTTC.

The V gene is TRBV27, the J gene TRBJ2-1; 7 nucleotides match TRBD2. V lost 6 bases to trimming and J lost 2 bases; unmatched junction nucleotides: 1. CDR3 size: 13 residues. Germline loops: CDR1 MNHEY, CDR2 SMNVEV (reference sequence). CDR3: CASSLAAYNEQFF. The CDR3 DNA sequence: TGTGCCAGCAGCCTAGCGGCCTACAATGAGCAGTTCTTC.

The chain combines TRBV7-8 with TRBJ1-4; 10 nucleotides align to TRBD1. The junction had 9 bases not matched to a gene; V was cut back by 5 bases and J by 6 bases. Germline values: CDR1 SGHVS, CDR2 FQNEAQ. This CDR3 has 16 residues. CDR3 protein: CASSDRDRGRYEKLFF. In DNA form, the CDR3 reads TGTGCCAGCAGCGACCGAGACAGGGGGCGTTATGAAAAACTGTTTTTT. The whole variable domain, remainder taken from reference TRBV7-8 and TRBJ1-4, is GAGVSQSPRYKVAKRGQDVALRCDPISGHVSLFWYQQALGQGPEFLTYFQNEAQLDKSGLPSDRFFAERPEGSVSTLKIQRTQQEDSAVYLCASSDRDRGRYEKLFFGSGTQLSVL.

This chain uses TRBV19 with TRBJ1-4; TRBD1 agrees at 10 bases. The V gene end was trimmed by 4 bases and the J gene end by 8 bases; junction bases not matched to a gene: 4. This CDR3 region has 14 residues. The V gene's germline CDR1 is LNHDA and CDR2 SQIVND (reference sequence). The CDR3 region is CASSNDRGLEKLFF. The CDR3 DNA sequence: TGTGCCAGTAGTAATGACAGGGGGCTGGAAAAACTGTTTTTT.

This rearrangement joins TRBV19 to TRBJ2-6, with unresolved D. V was pared by 3 bases and J by 6 bases, with 15 bases between. The CDR3 consists of 16 residues. Germline assignment: CDR1 LNHDA and CDR2 SQIVND (reference sequence). The CDR3, as DNA: TGTGCCAGTAGTATGTCTAAAGGGTGGGAGGCCAACGTCCTGACTTTC. Translated: CASSMSKGWEANVLTF. The variable domain in full, completed from reference TRBV19 and TRBJ2-6, reads DGGITQSPKYLFRKEGQNVTLSCEQNLNHDAMYWYRQDPGQGLRLIYYSQIVNDFQKGDIAEGYSVSREKKESFPLTVTSAQKNPTAFYLCASSMSKGWEANVLTFGAGSRLTVL.